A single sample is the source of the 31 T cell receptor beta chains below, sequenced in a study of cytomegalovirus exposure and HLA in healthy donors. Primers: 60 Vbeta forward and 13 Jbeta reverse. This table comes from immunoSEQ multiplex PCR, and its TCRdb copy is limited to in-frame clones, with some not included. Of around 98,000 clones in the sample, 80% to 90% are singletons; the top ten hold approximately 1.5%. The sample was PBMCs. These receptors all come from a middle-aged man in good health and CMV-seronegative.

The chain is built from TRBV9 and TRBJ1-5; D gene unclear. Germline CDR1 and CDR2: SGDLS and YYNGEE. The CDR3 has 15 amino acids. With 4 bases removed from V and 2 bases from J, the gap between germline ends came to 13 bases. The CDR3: CASSSEGRGNQPQHF. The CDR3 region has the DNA TGTGCCAGCAGCAGTGAAGGGCGGGGCAATCAGCCCCAGCATTTT.

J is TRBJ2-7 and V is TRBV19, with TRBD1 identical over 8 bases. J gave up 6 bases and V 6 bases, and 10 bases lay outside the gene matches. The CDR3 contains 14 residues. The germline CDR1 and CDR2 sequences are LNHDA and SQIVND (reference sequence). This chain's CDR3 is CASSRTGIGGEQYF. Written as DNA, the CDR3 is TGTGCCAGTAGCAGGACAGGGATAGGGGGCGAGCAGTACTTC.

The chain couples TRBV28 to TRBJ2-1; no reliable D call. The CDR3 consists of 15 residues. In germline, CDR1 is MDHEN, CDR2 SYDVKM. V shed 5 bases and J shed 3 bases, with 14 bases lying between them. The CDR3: CASSQYQTNYNEQFF. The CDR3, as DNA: TGTGCCAGCAGTCAATATCAGACAAACTACAATGAGCAGTTCTTC.

In nucleotides, the CDR3 is TGTGCCACCAGCACTAAAGGGCCGGGGGGGACAGAGATCTACGAGCAGTACTTC. Translation gives CATSTKGPGGTEIYEQYF. V is TRBV15 and J is TRBJ2-7; perhaps TRBD2 as D (8 bases). The CDR3 length is 18 residues. CDR1 LNHNV and CDR2 YYDKDF come from the germline V gene (reference sequence). The ends were cut back, 4 bases at V and 3 bases at J, with 25 bases in the middle. The full variable domain, in which reference TRBV15 and TRBJ2-7 provide the parts outside the CDR3, is DAMVIQNPRYQVTQFGKPVTLSCSQTLNHNVMYWYQQKSSQAPKLLFHYYDKDFNNEADTPDNFQSRRPNTSFCFLDIRSPGLGDTAMYLCATSTKGPGGTEIYEQYFGPGTRLTVT.

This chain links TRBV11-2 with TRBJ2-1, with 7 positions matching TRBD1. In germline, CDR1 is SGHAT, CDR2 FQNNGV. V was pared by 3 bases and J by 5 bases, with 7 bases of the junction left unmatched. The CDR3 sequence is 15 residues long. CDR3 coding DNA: TGTGCCAGCAGCTTCGTGGGACAGAGTGACAATGAGCAGTTCTTC. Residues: CASSFVGQSDNEQFF. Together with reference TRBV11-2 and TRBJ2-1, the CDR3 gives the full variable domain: EAGVAQSPRYKIIEKRQSVAFWCNPISGHATLYWYQQILGQGPKLLIQFQNNGVVDDSQLPKDRFSAERLKGVDSTLKIQPAKLEDSAVYLCASSFVGQSDNEQFFGPGTRLTVL.

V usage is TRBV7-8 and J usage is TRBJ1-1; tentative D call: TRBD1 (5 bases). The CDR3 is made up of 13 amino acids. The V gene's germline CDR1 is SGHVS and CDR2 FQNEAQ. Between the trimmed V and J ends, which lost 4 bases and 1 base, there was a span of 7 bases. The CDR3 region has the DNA TGTGCCAGCAGCTCAGGGTGGAACACTGAAGCTTTCTTT. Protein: CASSSGWNTEAFF.

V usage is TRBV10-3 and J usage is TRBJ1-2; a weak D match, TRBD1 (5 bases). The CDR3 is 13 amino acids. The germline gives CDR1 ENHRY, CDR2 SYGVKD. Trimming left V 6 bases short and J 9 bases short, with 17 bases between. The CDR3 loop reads CAISLEEDSRYTF. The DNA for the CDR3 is TGTGCCATCAGCCTCGAAGAAGACAGTCGCTACACCTTC.

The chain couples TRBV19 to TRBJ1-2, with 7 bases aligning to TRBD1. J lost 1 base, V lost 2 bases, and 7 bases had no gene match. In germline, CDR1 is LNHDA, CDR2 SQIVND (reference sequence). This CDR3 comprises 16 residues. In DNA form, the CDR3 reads TGTGCCAGTAGTATAAGGAACAGGGGAGTTAACTATGGCTACACCTTC. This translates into CASSIRNRGVNYGYTF. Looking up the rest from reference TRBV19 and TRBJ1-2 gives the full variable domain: DGGITQSPKYLFRKEGQNVTLSCEQNLNHDAMYWYRQDPGQGLRLIYYSQIVNDFQKGDIAEGYSVSREKKESFPLTVTSAQKNPTAFYLCASSIRNRGVNYGYTFGSGTRLTVV.

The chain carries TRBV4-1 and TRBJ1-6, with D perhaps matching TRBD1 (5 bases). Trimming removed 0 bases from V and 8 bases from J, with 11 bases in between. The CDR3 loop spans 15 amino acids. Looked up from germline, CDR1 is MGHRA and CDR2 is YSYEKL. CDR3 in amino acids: CASSQDAGLDSPLHF. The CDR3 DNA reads TGCGCCAGCAGCCAAGATGCAGGGTTGGATTCACCCCTCCACTTT.

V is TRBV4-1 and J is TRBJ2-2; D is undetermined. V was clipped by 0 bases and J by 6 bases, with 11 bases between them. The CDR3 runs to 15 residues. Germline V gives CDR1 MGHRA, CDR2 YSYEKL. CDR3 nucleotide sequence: TGCGCCAGCAGCCAAGATTTAGTAAGCCCCGGGGAGCTGTTTTTT. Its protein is CASSQDLVSPGELFF.

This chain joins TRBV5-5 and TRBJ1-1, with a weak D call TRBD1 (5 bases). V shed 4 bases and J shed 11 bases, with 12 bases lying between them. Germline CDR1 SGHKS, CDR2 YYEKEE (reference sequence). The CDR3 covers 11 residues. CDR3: CASSRGPLAFF. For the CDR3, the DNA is TGTGCCAGCAGCAGGGGTCCGTTGGCTTTCTTT.

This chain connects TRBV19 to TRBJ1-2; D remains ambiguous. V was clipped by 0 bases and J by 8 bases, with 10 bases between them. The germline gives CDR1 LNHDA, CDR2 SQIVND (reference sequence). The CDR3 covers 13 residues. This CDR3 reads CASSIDDRGGYTF. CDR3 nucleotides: TGTGCCAGTAGTATAGACGACCGGGGAGGCTACACCTTC.

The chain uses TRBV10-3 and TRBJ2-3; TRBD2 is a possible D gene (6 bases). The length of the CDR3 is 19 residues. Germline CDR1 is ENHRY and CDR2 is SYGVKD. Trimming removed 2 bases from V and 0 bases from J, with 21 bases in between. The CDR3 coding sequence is TGTGCCATCAGTGAGCCCCTGGGCGGGAAGAAACGCAGCACAGATACGCAGTATTTT. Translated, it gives CAISEPLGGKKRSTDTQYF.

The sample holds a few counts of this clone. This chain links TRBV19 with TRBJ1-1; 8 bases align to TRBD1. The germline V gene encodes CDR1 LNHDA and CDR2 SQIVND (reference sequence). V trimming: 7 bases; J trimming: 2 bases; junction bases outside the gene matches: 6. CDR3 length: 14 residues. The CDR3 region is CASIQGTGNTEAFF. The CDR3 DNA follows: TGTGCCAGTATTCAGGGGACAGGCAACACTGAAGCTTTCTTT.

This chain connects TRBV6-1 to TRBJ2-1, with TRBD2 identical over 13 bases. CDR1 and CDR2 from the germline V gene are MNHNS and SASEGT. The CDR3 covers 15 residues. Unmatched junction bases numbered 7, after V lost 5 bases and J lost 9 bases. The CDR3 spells CASSPKTSGGSEQFF. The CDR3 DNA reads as TGTGCCAGCAGTCCAAAGACTAGCGGGGGGAGTGAGCAGTTCTTC.

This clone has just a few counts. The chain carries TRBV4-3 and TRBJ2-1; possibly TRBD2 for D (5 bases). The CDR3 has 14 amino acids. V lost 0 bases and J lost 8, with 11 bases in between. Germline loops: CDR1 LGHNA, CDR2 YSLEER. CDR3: CASSQEAAGHEQFF. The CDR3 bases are TGCGCCAGCAGCCAAGAAGCGGCAGGACATGAGCAGTTCTTC.

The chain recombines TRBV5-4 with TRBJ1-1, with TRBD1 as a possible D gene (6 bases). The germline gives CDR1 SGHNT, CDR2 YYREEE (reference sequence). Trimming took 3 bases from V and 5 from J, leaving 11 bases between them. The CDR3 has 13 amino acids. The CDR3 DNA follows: TGTGCCAGCAGCTCCAGGGGCCCAACTGAAGCTTTCTTT. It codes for CASSSRGPTEAFF.

The CDR3 sequence: CASSPSGGSGYTF. Written as DNA, the CDR3 is TGTGCCAGCAGCCCATCCGGGGGAAGCGGCTACACCTTC. The chain uses TRBV11-1 and TRBJ1-2; D might be TRBD1 (5 bases). Per the germline V gene, CDR1 is SGHAT and CDR2 is FQDESV (reference sequence). The germline V and J ends were trimmed by 5 bases and 8 bases, with 15 bases remaining between them. The length of the CDR3 is 13 residues.

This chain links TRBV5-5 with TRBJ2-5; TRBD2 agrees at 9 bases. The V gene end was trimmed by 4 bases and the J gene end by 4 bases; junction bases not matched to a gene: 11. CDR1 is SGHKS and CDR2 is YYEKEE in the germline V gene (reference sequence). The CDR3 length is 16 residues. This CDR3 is CASSLKIAGVGETQYF. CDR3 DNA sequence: TGTGCCAGCAGCCTCAAGATAGCGGGGGTAGGAGAGACCCAGTACTTC.

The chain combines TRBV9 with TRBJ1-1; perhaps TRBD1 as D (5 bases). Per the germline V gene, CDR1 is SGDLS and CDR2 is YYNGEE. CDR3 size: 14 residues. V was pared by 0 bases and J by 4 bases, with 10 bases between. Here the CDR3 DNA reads TGTGCCAGCAGCGTAGAGGGGTTGAGCACTGAAGCTTTCTTT. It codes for CASSVEGLSTEAFF.

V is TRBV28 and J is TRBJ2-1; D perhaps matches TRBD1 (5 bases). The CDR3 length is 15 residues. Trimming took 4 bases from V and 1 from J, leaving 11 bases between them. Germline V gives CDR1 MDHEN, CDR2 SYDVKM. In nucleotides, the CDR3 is TGTGCCAGCAGTTCTCAGGGAAGGTCCTACAATGAGCAGTTCTTC. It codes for CASSSQGRSYNEQFF.

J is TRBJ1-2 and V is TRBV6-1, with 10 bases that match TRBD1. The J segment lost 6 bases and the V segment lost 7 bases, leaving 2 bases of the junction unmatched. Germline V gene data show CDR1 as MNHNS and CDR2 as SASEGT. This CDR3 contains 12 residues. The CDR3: CASKTGGDGYTF. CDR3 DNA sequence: TGTGCCAGCAAGACAGGGGGCGATGGCTACACCTTC.

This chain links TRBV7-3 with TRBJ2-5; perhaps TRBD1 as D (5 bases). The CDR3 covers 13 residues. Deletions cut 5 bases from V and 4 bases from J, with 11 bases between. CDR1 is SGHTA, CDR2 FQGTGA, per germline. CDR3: CASSPQGRETQYF. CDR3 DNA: TGTGCCAGCAGCCCCCAGGGAAGAGAGACCCAGTACTTC.

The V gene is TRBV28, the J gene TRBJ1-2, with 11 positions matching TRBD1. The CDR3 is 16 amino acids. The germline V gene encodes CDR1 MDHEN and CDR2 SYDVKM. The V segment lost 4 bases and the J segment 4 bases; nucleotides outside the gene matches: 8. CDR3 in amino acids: CASSSAGQGAPYGYTF. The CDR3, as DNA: TGTGCCAGCAGTTCAGCCGGACAGGGGGCGCCCTATGGCTACACCTTC.

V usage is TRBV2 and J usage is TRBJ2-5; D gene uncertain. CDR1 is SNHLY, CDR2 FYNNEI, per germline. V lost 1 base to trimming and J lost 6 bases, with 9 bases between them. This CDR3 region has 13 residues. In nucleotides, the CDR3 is TGTGCCAGCAGTGAAGAACTTGTTAAGACCCAGTACTTC. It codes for CASSEELVKTQYF.

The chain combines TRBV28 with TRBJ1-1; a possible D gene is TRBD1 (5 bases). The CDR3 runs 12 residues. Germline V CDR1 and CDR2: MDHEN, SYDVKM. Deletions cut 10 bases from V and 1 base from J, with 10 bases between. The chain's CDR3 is CAIDRQNTEAFF. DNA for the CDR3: TGTGCCATCGACAGACAGAACACTGAAGCTTTCTTT. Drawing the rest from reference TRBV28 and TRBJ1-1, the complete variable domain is DVKVTQSSRYLVKRTGEKVFLECVQDMDHENMFWYRQDPGLGLRLIYFSYDVKMKEKGDIPEGYSVSREKKERFSLILESASTNQTSMYLCAIDRQNTEAFFGQGTRLTVV.

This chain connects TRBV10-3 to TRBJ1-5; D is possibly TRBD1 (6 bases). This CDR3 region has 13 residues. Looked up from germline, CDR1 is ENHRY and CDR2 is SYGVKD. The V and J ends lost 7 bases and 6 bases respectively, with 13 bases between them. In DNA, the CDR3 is TGTGCCATCAATACAGGGATAAGTCAGCCCCAGCATTTT. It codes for CAINTGISQPQHF.

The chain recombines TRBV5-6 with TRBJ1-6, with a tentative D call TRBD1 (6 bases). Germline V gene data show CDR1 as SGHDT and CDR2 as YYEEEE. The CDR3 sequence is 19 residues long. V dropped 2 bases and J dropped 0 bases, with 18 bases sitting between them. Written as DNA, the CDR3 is TGTGCCAGCAGCTTCCGACAGGCCCTCACCAGCTCCTATAATTCACCCCTCCACTTT. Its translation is CASSFRQALTSSYNSPLHF.

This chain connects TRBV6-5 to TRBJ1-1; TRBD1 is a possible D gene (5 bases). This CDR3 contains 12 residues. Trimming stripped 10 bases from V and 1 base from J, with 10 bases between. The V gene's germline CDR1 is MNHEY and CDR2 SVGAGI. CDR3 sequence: CATWGRNTEAFF. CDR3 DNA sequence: TGTGCCACTTGGGGCCGGAACACTGAAGCTTTCTTT.

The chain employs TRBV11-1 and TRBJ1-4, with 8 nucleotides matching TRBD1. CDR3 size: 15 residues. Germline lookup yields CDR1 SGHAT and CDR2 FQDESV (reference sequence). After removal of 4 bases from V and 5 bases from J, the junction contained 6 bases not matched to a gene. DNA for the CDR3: TGTGCCAGCAGCTCCTGGACAGGGCTGAATGAAAAACTGTTTTTT. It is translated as CASSSWTGLNEKLFF. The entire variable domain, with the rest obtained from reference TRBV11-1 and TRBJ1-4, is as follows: EAEVAQSPRYKITEKSQAVAFWCDPISGHATLYWYRQILGQGPELLVQFQDESVVDDSQLPKDRFSAERLKGVDSTLKIQPAELGDSAMYLCASSSWTGLNEKLFFGSGTQLSVL.

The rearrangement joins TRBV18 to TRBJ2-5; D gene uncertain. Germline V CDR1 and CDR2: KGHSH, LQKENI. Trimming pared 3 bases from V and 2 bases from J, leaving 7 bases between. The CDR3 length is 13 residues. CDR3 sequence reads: CASSPRRQETQYF. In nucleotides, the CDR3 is TGTGCCAGCTCACCGAGGAGACAAGAGACCCAGTACTTC.